The 17 T cell receptor beta chains given below trace back to one sample, sequenced in a study of shared clonotypes between healthy human individuals. Assay: immunoSEQ multiplex PCR; the TCRdb copy retains only in-frame clones and omits some. The sample yields some 1 million clones, approximately 76% seen once. Sequenced input: memory CD4+ T cells sorted from blood. The subset denotes: CD45RA-negative fraction. These receptors all stem from a man between 18 and 29 years old in good health.

The rearrangement links TRBV5-1 to TRBJ1-4, with D unresolved. Per germline, CDR1 SGHRS and CDR2 YFSETQ. The length of the CDR3 is 15 residues. Between the trimmed V and J ends, which lost 9 bases and 8 bases, there was a span of 23 bases. CDR3 in amino acids: CAISARTNMQEKLFF. The CDR3 DNA reads as TGCGCCATCTCGGCGCGAACTAACATGCAGGAAAAACTGTTTTTT.

The rearrangement joins TRBV6-6 to TRBJ2-7, with no clear D. Germline CDR1 MNHNY, CDR2 SVGAGI (reference sequence). The CDR3 has 13 amino acids. Trimming shortened V by 5 bases and J by 4 bases, and 12 bases separated the two germline ends. The CDR3 reads CASSRTVGYEQYF. The CDR3 DNA sequence: TGTGCCAGCAGTCGGACCGTAGGGTACGAGCAGTACTTC.

V is TRBV10-1 and J is TRBJ2-3; D is uncertain. Per germline, CDR1 WNHNN and CDR2 SYGVQD (reference sequence). The ends were cut back, 6 bases at V and 5 bases at J, with 9 bases in the middle. CDR3 length equals 12 residues. CDR3 nucleotides: TGCGCCAGCAGCGACCGTCTAGATACGCAGTATTTT. Its translation is CASSDRLDTQYF.

This sequence joins TRBV5-1 and TRBJ2-7; D might be TRBD1 or TRBD2, each matching 6 bases. Germline CDR1 reads SGHRS; CDR2 reads YFSETQ. Trimming stripped 4 bases from V and 7 bases from J, with 18 bases between. The CDR3 is 14 amino acids. The CDR3 loop is CASSVQGREDEQYF. For the CDR3, the DNA is TGCGCCAGCAGCGTGCAGGGGCGGGAAGATGAGCAGTACTTC.

The J gene is TRBJ2-2, the V gene TRBV10-3, with a weak D call TRBD1 (6 bases). V was clipped by 6 bases and J by 4 bases, with 9 bases between them. This CDR3 has 13 residues. The germline CDR1 and CDR2 sequences are ENHRY and SYGVKD. CDR3 nucleotides: TGTGCCATCAGGAGGGGGTCCACCGGGGAGCTGTTTTTT. This gives the protein CAIRRGSTGELFF.

This chain links TRBV7-9 with TRBJ1-6, with TRBD1 matching over 7 bases. The ends lost 1 base at V and 4 bases at J; junction bases unmatched: 4. The CDR3 is made up of 16 amino acids. Looked up from germline, CDR1 is SEHNR and CDR2 is FQNEAQ (reference sequence). Written as DNA, the CDR3 is TGTGCCAGCAGCTTAGGCCGGGACAGATATAATTCACCCCTCCACTTT. Protein sequence: CASSLGRDRYNSPLHF.

On this clone: Other DNA sequences in this sample translate to the same CDR3. The J gene is TRBJ1-1, the V gene TRBV29-1, with a tentative D call TRBD1 (5 bases). This CDR3 is 11 amino acids long. Trimming removed 6 bases at V and 1 base at J, with 6 bases between. CDR1 SQVTM and CDR2 ANQGSEA come from the germline V gene. CDR3 region: CSVRGNTEAFF. The CDR3 DNA follows: TGCAGCGTAAGGGGGAACACTGAAGCTTTCTTT.

V and J are TRBV28 and TRBJ2-7; no clear D. Germline CDR1 and CDR2: MDHEN and SYDVKM. The CDR3 extends over 11 amino acids. Trimming cost V 6 bases and J 6 bases, with 9 bases left between them. The CDR3 region is CASRARGEQYF. CDR3 bases: TGTGCCAGCAGGGCCCGCGGCGAGCAGTACTTC.

The chain links TRBV11-3 to TRBJ1-2, with 7 bases that match TRBD1. This CDR3 is built from 13 residues. Germline values: CDR1 SGHNT, CDR2 YENEEA. After removal of 6 bases from V and 4 bases from J, the junction contained 5 bases not matched to a gene. The DNA of the CDR3 is TGTGCCAGCAGACGAGGGGGCGTCTATGGCTACACCTTC. Its protein is CASRRGGVYGYTF. Combining the CDR3 with reference TRBV11-3 and TRBJ1-2 gives the whole variable domain EAGVVQSPRYKIIEKKQPVAFWCNPISGHNTLYWYLQNLGQGPELLIRYENEEAVDDSQLPKDRFSAERLKGVDSTLKIQPAELGDSAVYLCASRRGGVYGYTFGSGTRLTVV.

The rearrangement joins TRBV28 to TRBJ2-1, with TRBD2 as a possible D gene (6 bases). Looked up from germline, CDR1 is MDHEN and CDR2 is SYDVKM. The CDR3 consists of 15 residues. V shed 3 bases and J shed 4 bases, with 13 bases lying between them. The CDR3 DNA reads TGTGCCAGCAGTTTGGCGGGGTTGGGGTACAATGAGCAGTTCTTC. This gives the protein CASSLAGLGYNEQFF.

The CDR3 is CASSLAQGAAYNEQFF. In DNA form, the CDR3 reads TGCGCCAGCAGCTTGGCCCAGGGGGCCGCCTACAATGAGCAGTTCTTC. This chain uses TRBV5-1 with TRBJ2-1; 8 bases map to TRBD1. V was pared by 0 bases and J by 2 bases, with 4 bases of the junction left unmatched. Germline V lookup: CDR1 SGHRS, CDR2 YFSETQ. This CDR3 is built from 16 residues.

CDR3 sequence (DNA): TGTGCCAGCAGTGGGACAGGGCCGGACGAGCAGTACTTC. This translates into CASSGTGPDEQYF. The J gene is TRBJ2-7, the V gene TRBV28, with 9 bases fitting TRBD1. V gave up 5 bases and J gave up 5 bases; unmatched junction bases: 4. CDR3 length: 13 amino acids. CDR1 and CDR2 (germline): MDHEN, SYDVKM. Full variable domain (missing parts from reference TRBV28 and TRBJ2-7): DVKVTQSSRYLVKRTGEKVFLECVQDMDHENMFWYRQDPGLGLRLIYFSYDVKMKEKGDIPEGYSVSREKKERFSLILESASTNQTSMYLCASSGTGPDEQYFGPGTRLTVT.

The chain combines TRBV19 with TRBJ2-2, with D uncertain. CDR1 is LNHDA, CDR2 SQIVND, per germline (reference sequence). The ends were cut back, 3 bases at V and 1 base at J, with 9 bases in the middle. This CDR3 has 15 amino acids. The CDR3, as DNA: TGTGCCAGTAGTATTAACGGATTGAACACCGGGGAGCTGTTTTTT. Residues: CASSINGLNTGELFF.

This clone was picked up one time. Within the sample, other DNA sequences also encode this same CDR3. The chain carries TRBV9 and TRBJ2-1; D not resolved. Germline V gives CDR1 SGDLS, CDR2 YYNGEE. This CDR3 has 12 amino acids. The V and J ends lost 0 bases and 8 bases respectively, with 6 bases between them. The CDR3: CASSVGGDEQFF. The DNA for the CDR3 is TGTGCCAGCAGCGTAGGAGGCGATGAGCAGTTCTTC.

The chain couples TRBV20-1 to TRBJ2-3; D is unresolved. Trimming stripped 6 bases from V and 8 bases from J, with 12 bases between. In germline, CDR1 is DFQATT, CDR2 SNEGSKA (reference sequence). The length of the CDR3 is 11 residues. The CDR3 here is CSASTLGTQYF. The CDR3, as DNA: TGCAGTGCCTCGACCTTGGGTACGCAGTATTTT.

The chain recombines TRBV29-1 with TRBJ2-5, with TRBD1 matching 8 bases. This CDR3 spans 15 amino acids. Germline V gives CDR1 SQVTM, CDR2 ANQGSEA. V shed 4 bases and J 7 bases; nucleotides not matched to a gene: 14. Here the CDR3 reads CSVVGQGAQFGTQYF. CDR3 coding DNA: TGCAGCGTTGTTGGGCAGGGGGCTCAATTTGGGACCCAGTACTTC.

The gene calls are TRBV7-9 and TRBJ2-7; 8 bases are shared with TRBD1. Germline CDR1 and CDR2: SEHNR and FQNEAQ (reference sequence). The CDR3 has 15 amino acids. V gave up 5 bases and J gave up 6 bases; unmatched junction bases: 12. CDR3 residues: CASSPRTGRQIEQYF. The CDR3 nucleotides read TGTGCCAGCAGCCCTAGGACAGGGCGGCAAATCGAGCAGTACTTC.